This is a list of T cell receptor beta chains from one sample in a study of vaccination effects on CD4 cells after COVID-19. The protocol was immunoSEQ multiplex PCR, while the TCRdb copy is restricted to in-frame clones and leaves out a portion. In the table there are about 52,000 clones, approximately 75% of which are singletons. Their specific antigens are unknown. The starting material was CD4+ T cells from PBMCs cultured with HCoV-OC43 spike peptides, obtained before COVID-19 vaccination. These receptors were collected from a human donor who received a COVID-19 vaccine. Each CDR3 is given with its conserved first and last residue. D genes are given only for firm matches. Not all rows give a size; the values are once, few, many and, for expanded clones, a class.

v_gene	d_gene	j_gene	abundance	CDR3nt	CDR3aa
TRBV18	.	TRBJ2-1	.	TGTGCCAGCTCATCGGGACGGTACAATGAGCAGTTCTTC	CASSSGRYNEQFF
TRBV15	.	TRBJ2-3	.	TGTGCCACTGGGGGAGCGGCCGGGGGCGATACGCAGTATTTT	CATGGAAGGDTQYF
TRBV10-1	.	TRBJ2-3	.	TGCGCCAGCAGTCCCCGGGGGGCCCGGGATACGCAGTATTTT	CASSPRGARDTQYF
TRBV19	TRBD1	TRBJ2-3	.	TGTGCCTCGACCGGGCAGGGGGTGACAGATACGCAGTATTTT	CASTGQGVTDTQYF
TRBV12-5	TRBD1	TRBJ2-4	.	TGTGCTAGTGGTTTCGGGGACAGGGGAGGAATTCAGTACTTC	CASGFGDRGGIQYF
TRBV6-5	.	TRBJ2-3	.	TGTGCCAGCAGCATGGACGGTCCTAGCACAGATACGCAGTATTTT	CASSMDGPSTDTQYF
TRBV6-2/TRBV6-3	TRBD2	TRBJ2-2	.	TGTGCCAGCAGCCCTACTAGCGGGGCACCGAACACCGGGGAGCTGTTTTTT	CASSPTSGAPNTGELFF
TRBV19	.	TRBJ1-4	.	TGTGCCAGTACCCTGGGCCTCGGGGCCGCAACTAATGAAAAACTGTTTTTT	CASTLGLGAATNEKLFF
TRBV5-1	.	TRBJ1-1	.	TGCGCCAGCAGCTTCGAGGCGAACACTGAAGCTTTCTTT	CASSFEANTEAFF
TRBV5-1	.	TRBJ2-5	.	TGCGCCAGCCGAACCAGGGGTGGAGAGACCCAGTACTTC	CASRTRGGETQYF
TRBV19	.	TRBJ1-4	.	TGTGCCAGTAGTATAGGGCTCGGGGAAAAACTGTTTTTT	CASSIGLGEKLFF
TRBV27	.	TRBJ1-2	.	TGTGCCAGCAGTTTGAACGCGAACTATGGCTACACCTTC	CASSLNANYGYTF
TRBV28	TRBD1	TRBJ2-2	.	TGTGCCAGCACCGCACCCTCGGACAGGGGGCGCGGGGAGCTGTTTTTT	CASTAPSDRGRGELFF
TRBV5-1	.	TRBJ2-2	.	TGCGCCAGCAGCCCGGCTGGTTTGCTCGGGGAGCTGTTTTTT	CASSPAGLLGELFF
TRBV24-1	.	TRBJ2-2	.	TGTGCCACCAGTGCAAAGAGTACCGGGGAGCTGTTTTTT	CATSAKSTGELFF
TRBV30	TRBD1	TRBJ2-6	.	TGTGCCTGGAGTGTTGGACAGGGGAACTCTGGGGCCAACGTCCTGACTTTC	CAWSVGQGNSGANVLTF
TRBV28	TRBD1	TRBJ1-2	few	TGTGCCAGCACTATACTTGTCGGTGGGACAGGGGGAAACTATGGCTACACCTTC	CASTILVGGTGGNYGYTF
TRBV5-1	TRBD1	TRBJ1-1	.	TGCGCCAGCAGCTTGCCCGGACAGGGGCGGACTGAAGCTTTCTTT	CASSLPGQGRTEAFF
TRBV9	.	TRBJ1-5	.	TGTGCCAGCAGCGTAGCCCCTTCAAGGCCCCAGCATTTT	CASSVAPSRPQHF
TRBV11-3	.	TRBJ1-1	.	TGTGCCAGCAGCTCCTCCGGACAGCCGAACACTGAAGCTTTCTTT	CASSSSGQPNTEAFF
TRBV19	.	TRBJ2-1	.	TGTGCCAGTAGTCGGGCAGGGGGGACTTTTAGCTCCTACAATGAGCAGTTCTTC	CASSRAGGTFSSYNEQFF
TRBV2	.	TRBJ1-5	.	TGTGCCAGCACTGCGGGCGCGGGCAATCAGCCCCAGCATTTT	CASTAGAGNQPQHF
TRBV5-4	TRBD1	TRBJ1-1	.	TGTGCCAGCAGCTTGTCATCCGACAGGGGAGGGACTGAAGCTTTCTTT	CASSLSSDRGGTEAFF
TRBV19	.	TRBJ1-2	few	TGTGCCAGTAGTCCACAATACTATGGCTACACCTTC	CASSPQYYGYTF
TRBV4-3	.	TRBJ1-2	few	TGCGCCAGCAGCCAAGGAGACAGGTTTATGGGCTACACCTTC	CASSQGDRFMGYTF
TRBV3-1/TRBV3-2	TRBD2	TRBJ2-5	.	TGTGCCAGCAGCCAAGAAGCTAGGACTAGGAGGGAAGAGACCCAGTACTTC	CASSQEARTRREETQYF
TRBV29-1	TRBD1	TRBJ2-3	.	TGCAGCGTTGGGCGGACAGGGGCAGATACGCAGTATTTT	CSVGRTGADTQYF
TRBV11-3	TRBD1	TRBJ2-2	few	TGTGCCAGCAGCTCACAGGGGGCCAACACCGGGGAGCTGTTTTTT	CASSSQGANTGELFF
TRBV5-1	.	TRBJ2-3	.	TGCGCCAGCAGCCTCGGACAGACCACAGATACGCAGTATTTT	CASSLGQTTDTQYF
TRBV14	TRBD1	TRBJ1-4	.	TGTGCCAGCAGCTCGAGGGACAGGATAAATGAAAAACTGTTTTTT	CASSSRDRINEKLFF
TRBV5-6	.	TRBJ2-3	.	TGTGCCAGCAGCCCGAAAGGACGGGCCACAGATACGCAGTATTTT	CASSPKGRATDTQYF
TRBV24-1	TRBD1	TRBJ2-1	.	TGTGCCACCAGTGATTTCGAGGGGGACAGAGAATACAATGAGCAGTTCTTC	CATSDFEGDREYNEQFF